A selection of T cell receptor beta chains follows, all from one sample in a study of T-cell memory formation after mild COVID-19. TCRdb re-derived calls from the 5' RACE reads in MiXCR, one entry per CDR3 protein. The table shows some 120,000 distinct CDR3 sequences, with approximately 15% occurring only once. Material for sequencing was PBMCs or a T cell subset sorted from them (not recorded which). These receptors all stem from a man between 18 and 35 years old who had mild COVID-19 (a few samples of this study predate the infection). Cell type and time point are not known. Each CDR3 is given with its conserved first and last residue. A D gene is named only where the DNA matches it firmly. Part of the rows lack a size; the others show once, few, many or a class for expanded clones.

d_call	clone_size	j_call	v_call	cdr3_aa	cdr3_nt
NA	once	TRBJ1-2	TRBV18	CASSPGGAGDGYTF	TGTGCCAGCTCACCTGGAGGGGCAGGGGATGGCTACACCTTC
NA	few	TRBJ2-3	TRBV6-2/TRBV6-3	CASSYSPGVGTDTQYF	TGTGCCAGCAGTTACTCGCCAGGGGTGGGTACAGATACGCAGTATTTT
TRBD2	NA	TRBJ2-3	TRBV4-1	CASSQSTSGGSTDTQYF	TGCGCCAGCAGCCAGTCGACTAGCGGGGGCTCCACAGATACGCAGTATTTT
TRBD2	few	TRBJ2-1	TRBV11-3	CASSLGSGGSYNEQFF	TGTGCCAGCAGCTTAGGGAGCGGGGGGTCATACAATGAGCAGTTCTTC
TRBD2	few	TRBJ2-3	TRBV20-1	CSIQTSGGRDQTQYF	TGCAGTATACAAACTAGCGGGGGGCGAGATCAGACGCAGTATTTT
NA	NA	TRBJ2-5	TRBV7-3	CASSLGSGTQYF	TGTGCCAGCAGCTTAGGATCGGGGACCCAGTACTTC
TRBD1	few	TRBJ1-4	TRBV4-3	CASSQDMDRGLSNEKLFF	TGCGCCAGCAGCCAAGATATGGACAGGGGGCTTTCTAATGAAAAACTGTTTTTT
TRBD1	NA	TRBJ1-5	TRBV6-6	CASRPRQGGVTQPQHF	TGTGCCAGCAGACCCAGACAGGGGGGGGTGACTCAGCCCCAGCATTTT
NA	few	TRBJ2-5	TRBV3-1	CASSPGTDGRTQYF	TGTGCCAGCAGCCCCGGGACTGACGGGAGGACCCAGTACTTC
NA	few	TRBJ2-5	TRBV4-2	CASSQERGLETQYF	TGTGCCAGCAGCCAAGAGAGGGGATTGGAGACCCAGTACTTC
NA	NA	TRBJ1-2	TRBV5-6	CASSGTGSGYGYTF	TGTGCCAGCAGCGGAACAGGTTCGGGTTATGGCTACACCTTC
TRBD1	NA	TRBJ2-5	TRBV20-1	CSAREGTAKETQYF	TGCAGTGCTAGAGAAGGGACAGCAAAAGAGACCCAGTACTTC
NA	few	TRBJ2-1	TRBV11-2	CASSFEISLRNEQFF	TGTGCCAGCAGCTTTGAAATTAGCTTACGGAATGAGCAGTTCTTC
NA	NA	TRBJ1-1	TRBV12-3/TRBV12-4	CASSLPRSEAFF	TGTGCCAGCAGTTTACCTCGGTCTGAAGCTTTCTTT
NA	NA	TRBJ1-2	TRBV18	CASSPFDRKIGYGYTF	TGTGCCAGCTCACCATTTGACAGGAAGATTGGGTATGGCTACACCTTC
TRBD1	NA	TRBJ1-1	TRBV7-9	CASSLGQDLTEAFF	TGTGCCAGCAGCCTAGGACAGGACCTGACTGAAGCTTTCTTT
TRBD2	NA	TRBJ2-1	TRBV12-3/TRBV12-4	CASSLTSGVYNEQFF	TGTGCCAGCAGTCTCACTAGCGGGGTTTACAATGAGCAGTTCTTC
NA	NA	TRBJ1-1	TRBV7-9	CASSLWQTNTEAFF	TGTGCCAGCAGCTTATGGCAGACGAACACTGAAGCTTTCTTT
TRBD2	NA	TRBJ2-3	TRBV7-2	CASSVWTSGGTDTQYF	TGTGCCAGCAGCGTCTGGACTAGCGGGGGGACGGATACGCAGTATTTT
NA	NA	TRBJ2-1	TRBV10-3	CAISELASYNEQFF	TGTGCCATCAGTGAGCTAGCTTCCTACAATGAGCAGTTCTTC
NA	NA	TRBJ2-5	TRBV10-2	CASRVRGTQYF	TGCGCCAGCAGGGTTAGGGGGACCCAGTACTTC
NA	NA	TRBJ2-3	TRBV20-1	CSASRGAFTDTQYF	TGCAGTGCTAGTCGGGGGGCTTTTACAGATACGCAGTATTTT
NA	NA	TRBJ2-1	TRBV13	CASSALGNEQFF	TGTGCCAGCAGCGCATTGGGAAATGAGCAGTTCTTC
TRBD1	many	TRBJ2-1	TRBV6-2/TRBV6-3	CASNPGQSSYNEQFF	TGTGCCAGCAACCCGGGACAGTCCTCCTACAATGAGCAGTTCTTC
TRBD2	NA	TRBJ2-4	TRBV20-1	CSARLAGLAKNIQYF	TGCAGTGCAAGACTAGCGGGGTTAGCCAAAAACATTCAGTACTTC
NA	NA	TRBJ2-3	TRBV7-2	CASSFTWWDTQYF	TGTGCCAGCAGCTTTACTTGGTGGGATACGCAGTATTTT
TRBD2	NA	TRBJ2-5	TRBV6-6	CASSYSGGSETQYF	TGTGCCAGCAGTTATAGCGGGGGGTCAGAGACCCAGTACTTC
NA	few	TRBJ1-2	TRBV3-1	CASTLLGTEGYTF	TGTGCCAGCACTCTGCTAGGCACCGAGGGCTACACCTTC
NA	many	TRBJ2-5	TRBV7-3	CASSVTSGETQYF	TGTGCCAGCAGCGTCACCTCGGGAGAGACCCAGTACTTC
NA	NA	TRBJ2-3	TRBV20-1	CSARDGTGPTDTQYF	TGCAGTGCTAGAGACGGTACAGGGCCTACAGATACGCAGTATTTT
NA	NA	TRBJ2-1	TRBV24-1	CATSDFSSGNEQFF	TGTGCCACCAGTGATTTCTCCAGCGGCAATGAGCAGTTCTTC
TRBD2	few	TRBJ2-1	TRBV7-2	CASSRASGGANEQFF	TGTGCCAGCAGCCGTGCTAGCGGGGGGGCCAATGAGCAGTTCTTC
TRBD2	NA	TRBJ2-3	TRBV6-5	CASSYTGAGVDTQYF	TGTGCCAGCAGTTACACTGGAGCGGGGGTAGATACGCAGTATTTT
TRBD1	few	TRBJ2-4	TRBV6-2/TRBV6-3	CASSYSGTGGNIQYF	TGTGCCAGCAGTTACTCTGGGACAGGGGGGAACATTCAGTACTTC
NA	few	TRBJ2-5	TRBV15	CATSRDQGGQETQYF	TGTGCCACCAGCAGAGATCAGGGGGGGCAAGAGACCCAGTACTTC
NA	many	TRBJ2-5	TRBV7-6	CASSLTGGRGKETQYF	TGTGCCAGCAGCTTAACGGGGGGCCGAGGGAAAGAGACCCAGTACTTC
TRBD1	many	TRBJ2-7	TRBV5-1	CASSLQGALNEQYF	TGCGCCAGCAGCTTGCAGGGGGCGCTGAACGAGCAGTACTTC
NA	NA	TRBJ2-3	TRBV10-3	CAISEGVDTQYF	TGTGCCATCAGTGAGGGGGTCGATACGCAGTATTTT
TRBD2	many	TRBJ2-1	TRBV7-8	CASSIQVRGVSSYNEQFF	TGTGCCAGCAGCATACAAGTGCGGGGGGTGAGCTCCTACAATGAGCAGTTCTTC
TRBD2	few	TRBJ2-3	TRBV6-5	CASASGVSDTQYF	TGTGCCAGCGCTAGCGGGGTGTCAGATACGCAGTATTTT
NA	few	TRBJ1-1	TRBV7-9	CASSTIRWNTEAFF	TGTGCCAGCAGCACCATAAGGTGGAACACTGAAGCTTTCTTT
NA	few	TRBJ2-4	TRBV7-8	CASSTRLVIAKNIQYF	TGTGCCAGCAGCACCCGGCTGGTCATAGCCAAAAACATTCAGTACTTC
TRBD1	NA	TRBJ1-1	TRBV5-6	CASTQGTVNTEAFF	TGTGCCAGCACCCAGGGGACAGTGAACACTGAAGCTTTCTTT
TRBD1	NA	TRBJ1-5	TRBV7-2	CASSFGTGSGQPQHF	TGTGCCAGCAGCTTCGGGACAGGGTCGGGGCAGCCCCAGCATTTT
TRBD2	NA	TRBJ2-3	TRBV29-1	CSVQRRGGSFSTDTQYF	TGCAGCGTTCAAAGGCGGGGGGGCTCCTTTAGCACAGATACGCAGTATTTT
NA	NA	TRBJ2-3	TRBV5-1	CASTRTSPDTQYF	TGCGCCAGCACGCGCACCTCCCCGGATACGCAGTATTTT
NA	few	TRBJ1-5	TRBV4-2	CASSQPGLDQPQHF	TGTGCCAGCAGCCAACCTGGGCTCGATCAGCCCCAGCATTTT
TRBD1	NA	TRBJ2-2	TRBV5-1	CASSRGQGRTGELFF	TGCGCCAGCAGCAGGGGACAGGGGAGAACCGGGGAGCTGTTTTTT
NA	many	TRBJ1-1	TRBV20-1	CSATHQAEAFF	TGCAGTGCCACCCATCAGGCTGAAGCTTTCTTT
NA	few	TRBJ2-3	TRBV7-2	CASSLTRGTDTQYF	TGTGCCAGCAGCCTAACGAGGGGCACAGATACGCAGTATTTT
NA	NA	TRBJ2-3	TRBV6-2/TRBV6-3	CASSYDDSWLRTDTQYF	TGTGCCAGCAGTTATGACGACAGCTGGCTAAGGACAGATACGCAGTATTTT
NA	NA	TRBJ2-3	TRBV7-9	CASSPHGGTGTDTQYF	TGTGCCAGCAGTCCCCATGGAGGGACAGGCACAGATACGCAGTATTTT
TRBD1	NA	TRBJ1-2	TRBV7-2	CASSPLQGGHGYTF	TGTGCCAGCAGCCCCTTACAGGGGGGTCATGGCTACACCTTC
TRBD1	NA	TRBJ2-1	TRBV18	CASSPTLDRGPAKQFF	TGTGCCAGCTCACCGACACTAGACAGGGGACCGGCGAAGCAGTTCTTC